This TCR beta chain is drawn from a study of blood T cell repertoires in COVID-19. The CDR3 has 15 residues. Germline V lookup: CDR1 MNHNY, CDR2 SVGAGI (reference sequence). Unmatched junction bases numbered 9, after V lost 7 bases and J lost 5 bases. Sequenced by immunoSEQ multiplex PCR; TCRdb stores in-frame clones only, minus some. The sample lists approximately 120,000 clones, roughly 88% occurring once. The chain is built from TRBV6-6 and TRBJ2-1, with 9 bases that match TRBD1. Sequenced sample: peripheral blood. The receptor was derived from a human donor in a cohort sampled during active COVID-19. CDR3 in DNA: TGTGCCAGCAACTTCGGGACAGGGCCCAACAATGAGCAGTTCTTC. This codes for CASNFGTGPNNEQFF.